This TCR beta chain was identified during a study of T cells in Graves' hyperthyroidism and ophthalmopathy. Using RNA transcripts as the source, TCR beta CDR3 regions were amplified. With the HTBI primer set, the TCR CDR3 went through a first round of RT-PCR. TCRdb recomputed calls from the multiplex PCR reads with MiXCR, one row per CDR3 protein. The sample carries 340,000 or so distinct CDR3 sequences, roughly 20% recorded once. Exclusion followed for patients with uncontrolled infection, other autoimmune disease, pregnancy or lactation. In its sample, this clonotype was seen many times. This CDR3 has 16 residues. V was clipped by 5 bases and J by 2 bases; unmatched bases: 13. Germline CDR1 DFQATT, CDR2 SNEGSKA (reference sequence).

Sequencing was carried out using blood. The chain employs TRBV20-1 and TRBJ2-3; 7 bases line up with TRBD2. The TCR was taken from a woman in her fifties or sixties with Graves' hyperthyroidism. Here the CDR3 DNA reads TGCAGTGCTGACGGATCCCCTAGCGGTTCCACAGATACGCAGTATTTT. Translating gives CSADGSPSGSTDTQYF.